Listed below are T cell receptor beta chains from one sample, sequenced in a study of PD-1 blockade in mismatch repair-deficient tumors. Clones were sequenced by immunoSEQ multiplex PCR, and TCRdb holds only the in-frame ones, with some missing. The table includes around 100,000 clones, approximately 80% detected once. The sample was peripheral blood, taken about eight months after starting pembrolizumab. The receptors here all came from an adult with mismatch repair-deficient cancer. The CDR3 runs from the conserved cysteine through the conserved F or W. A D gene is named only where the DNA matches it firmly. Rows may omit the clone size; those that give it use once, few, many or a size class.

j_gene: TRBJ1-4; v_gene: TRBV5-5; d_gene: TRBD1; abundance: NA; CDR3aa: CASSTTGTGGMANEKLFF; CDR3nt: TGTGCCAGCAGCACTACCGGGACAGGGGGCATGGCTAATGAAAAACTGTTTTTT
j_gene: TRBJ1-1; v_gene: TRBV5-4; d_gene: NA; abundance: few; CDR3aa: CASSLGVSLKNTEAFF; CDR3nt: TGTGCCAGCAGCTTGGGGGTCAGCCTAAAGAACACTGAAGCTTTCTTT
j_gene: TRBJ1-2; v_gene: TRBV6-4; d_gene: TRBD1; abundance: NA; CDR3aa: CASRETGGSYGYTF; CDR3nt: TGTGCCAGCAGGGAGACAGGGGGAAGCTATGGCTACACCTTC
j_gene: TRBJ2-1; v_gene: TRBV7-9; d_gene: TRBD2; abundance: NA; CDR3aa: CASVYGTSGSDEQFF; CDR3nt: TGTGCCAGCGTGTACGGGACTAGCGGGAGTGATGAGCAGTTCTTC
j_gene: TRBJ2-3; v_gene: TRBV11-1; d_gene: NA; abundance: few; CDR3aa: CASSSGAVPDTQYF; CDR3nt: TGTGCCAGCAGCTCGGGGGCTGTCCCAGATACGCAGTATTTT
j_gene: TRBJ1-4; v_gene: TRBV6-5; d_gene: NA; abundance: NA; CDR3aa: CATRPPGEKLFF; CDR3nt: TGTGCCACCAGACCTCCAGGTGAAAAACTGTTTTTT
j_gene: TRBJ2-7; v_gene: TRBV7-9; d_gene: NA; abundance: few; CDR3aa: CASSAAGSSYEQYF; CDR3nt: TGTGCCAGTTCCGCGGCGGGATCCTCCTACGAGCAGTACTTC
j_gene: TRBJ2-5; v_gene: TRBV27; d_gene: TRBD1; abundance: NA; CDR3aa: CASSLYWRQGGQETQYF; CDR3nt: TGTGCCAGCAGTTTATATTGGAGACAGGGTGGGCAAGAGACCCAGTACTTC
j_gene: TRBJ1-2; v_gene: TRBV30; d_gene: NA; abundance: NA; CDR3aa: CAWSPDENYGYTF; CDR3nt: TGTGCCTGGAGCCCGGACGAGAACTATGGCTACACCTTC
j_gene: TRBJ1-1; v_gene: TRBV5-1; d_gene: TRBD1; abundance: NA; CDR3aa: CASSIGQGTEAFF; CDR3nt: TGCGCCAGCAGCATTGGACAGGGCACTGAAGCTTTCTTT
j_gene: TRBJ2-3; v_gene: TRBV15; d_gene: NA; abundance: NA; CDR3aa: CATSTTDWATSFLTQDTQYF; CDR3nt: TGTGCCACCAGCACCACAGACTGGGCTACTAGTTTCCTTACACAAGATACGCAGTATTTT
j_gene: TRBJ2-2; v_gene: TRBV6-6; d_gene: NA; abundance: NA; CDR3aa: CASGQGTNTGELFF; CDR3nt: TGTGCCAGCGGACAAGGGACGAACACCGGGGAGCTGTTTTTT
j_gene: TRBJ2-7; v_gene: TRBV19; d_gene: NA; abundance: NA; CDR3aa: CASSTLQENYEQYF; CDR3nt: TGTGCCAGTAGTACCCTCCAGGAGAACTACGAGCAGTACTTC
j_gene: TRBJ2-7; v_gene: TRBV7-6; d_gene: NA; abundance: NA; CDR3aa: CASSLRDFPNEQYF; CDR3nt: TGTGCCAGCAGCTTAAGGGACTTCCCCAACGAGCAGTACTTC
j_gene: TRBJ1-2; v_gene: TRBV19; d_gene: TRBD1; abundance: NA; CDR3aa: CASSTGTGGGYGYTF; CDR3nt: TGTGCCAGTAGTACCGGGACAGGGGGCGGCTATGGCTACACCTTC
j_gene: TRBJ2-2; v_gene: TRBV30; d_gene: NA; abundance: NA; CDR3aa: CAWSVRGTGELFF; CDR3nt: TGTGCCTGGAGTGTTCGGGGCACCGGGGAGCTGTTTTTT
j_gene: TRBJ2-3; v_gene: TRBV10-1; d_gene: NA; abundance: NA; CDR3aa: CASSESPGVLTDTQYF; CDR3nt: TGCGCCAGCAGTGAGTCGCCGGGGGTACTCACAGATACGCAGTATTTT
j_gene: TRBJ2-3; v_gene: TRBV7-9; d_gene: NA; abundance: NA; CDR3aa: CASSLAGNGITDTQYF; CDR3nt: TGTGCCAGCAGCTTAGCGGGAAACGGAATCACAGATACGCAGTATTTT
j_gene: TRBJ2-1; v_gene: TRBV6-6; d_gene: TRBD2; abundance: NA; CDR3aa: CASASGRAYEQFF; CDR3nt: TGTGCCAGTGCTAGCGGGAGGGCCTATGAGCAGTTCTTC
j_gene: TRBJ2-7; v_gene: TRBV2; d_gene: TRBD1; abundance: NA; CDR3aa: CASSFTDRGSYEQYF; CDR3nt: TGTGCCAGCAGTTTCACGGACAGGGGGAGCTACGAGCAGTACTTC
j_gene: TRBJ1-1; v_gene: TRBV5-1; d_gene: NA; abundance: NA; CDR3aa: CASRGARGDTEAFF; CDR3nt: TGCGCCAGCAGGGGCGCCAGGGGAGACACTGAAGCTTTCTTT
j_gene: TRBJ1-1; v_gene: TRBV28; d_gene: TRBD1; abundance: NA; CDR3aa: CASRNQGAGWGTEAFF; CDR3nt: TGTGCCAGCAGGAACCAGGGGGCCGGTTGGGGCACTGAAGCTTTCTTT
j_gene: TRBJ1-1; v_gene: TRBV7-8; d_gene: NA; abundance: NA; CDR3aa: CASSKTGGNTEAFF; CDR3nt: TGTGCCAGCAGCAAGACAGGAGGGAACACTGAAGCTTTCTTT
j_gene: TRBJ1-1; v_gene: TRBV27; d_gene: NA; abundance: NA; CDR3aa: CASSLIGQGNTEAFF; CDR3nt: TGTGCCAGCAGTTTAATCGGTCAGGGGAACACTGAAGCTTTCTTT
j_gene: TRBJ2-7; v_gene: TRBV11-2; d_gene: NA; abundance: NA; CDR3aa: CASSLGTAPYEQYF; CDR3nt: TGTGCCAGCAGCTTAGGGACAGCCCCCTACGAGCAGTACTTC
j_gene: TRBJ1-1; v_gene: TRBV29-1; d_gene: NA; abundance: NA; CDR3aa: CSVETPEAFF; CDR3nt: TGCAGCGTAGAGACACCTGAAGCTTTCTTT
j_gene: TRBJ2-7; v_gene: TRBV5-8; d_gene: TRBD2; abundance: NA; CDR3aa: CASSLLGLAAYEQYF; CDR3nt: TGTGCCAGCAGCTTGTTAGGACTAGCGGCCTACGAGCAGTACTTC
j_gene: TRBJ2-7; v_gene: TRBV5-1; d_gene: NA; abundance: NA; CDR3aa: CASSSTSGGREQYF; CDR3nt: TGCGCCAGCAGCTCGACTAGTGGAGGGCGCGAGCAGTACTTC
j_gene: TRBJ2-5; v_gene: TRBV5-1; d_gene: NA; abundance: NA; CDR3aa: CASSSREFETQYF; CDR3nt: TGCGCCAGCAGCTCTCGGGAGTTCGAGACCCAGTACTTC
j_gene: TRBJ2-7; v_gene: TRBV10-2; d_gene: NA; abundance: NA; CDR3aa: CASSDAVSYEQYF; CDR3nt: TGCGCCAGCAGTGATGCGGTTTCCTACGAGCAGTACTTC
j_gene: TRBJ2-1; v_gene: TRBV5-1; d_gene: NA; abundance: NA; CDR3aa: CASSFGHRSSNEQFF; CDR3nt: TGCGCCAGCAGCTTCGGACACCGGTCTTCCAATGAGCAGTTCTTC
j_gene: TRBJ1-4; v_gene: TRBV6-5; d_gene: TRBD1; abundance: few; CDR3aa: CASRLRDRAPEKLFF; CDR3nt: TGTGCCAGCAGATTACGGGACAGAGCCCCCGAAAAACTGTTTTTT
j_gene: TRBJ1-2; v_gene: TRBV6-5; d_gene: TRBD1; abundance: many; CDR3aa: CASSFTGATNYGYTF; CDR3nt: TGTGCCAGCAGTTTTACAGGGGCGACGAACTATGGCTACACCTTC
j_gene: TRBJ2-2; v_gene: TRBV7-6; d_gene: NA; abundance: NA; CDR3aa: CASSLRGKTGELFF; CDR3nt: TGTGCCAGCAGCTTAAGGGGTAAAACCGGGGAGCTGTTTTTT
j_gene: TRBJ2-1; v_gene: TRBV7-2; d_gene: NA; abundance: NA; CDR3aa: CASSFSDVVPLYNEQFF; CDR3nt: TGTGCCAGCAGCTTCTCGGACGTTGTCCCCCTTTACAATGAGCAGTTCTTC